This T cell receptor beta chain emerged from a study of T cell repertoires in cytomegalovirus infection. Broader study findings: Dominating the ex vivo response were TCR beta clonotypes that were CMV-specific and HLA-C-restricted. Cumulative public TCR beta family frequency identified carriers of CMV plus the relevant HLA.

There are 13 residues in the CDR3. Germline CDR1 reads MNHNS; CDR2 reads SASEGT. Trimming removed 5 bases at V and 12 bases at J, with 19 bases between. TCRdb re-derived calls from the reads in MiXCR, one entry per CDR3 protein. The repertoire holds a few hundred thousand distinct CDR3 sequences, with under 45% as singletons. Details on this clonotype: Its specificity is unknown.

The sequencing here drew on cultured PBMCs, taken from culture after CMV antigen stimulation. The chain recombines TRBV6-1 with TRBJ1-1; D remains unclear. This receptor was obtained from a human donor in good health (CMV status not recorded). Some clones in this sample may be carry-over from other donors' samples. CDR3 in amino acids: CASSSALLEGTFF. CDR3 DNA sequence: TGTGCCAGCAGTTCCGCCCTTTTGGAGGGAACTTTCTTT.